One sample yielded the 15 T cell receptor beta chains listed below, sequenced in a study of cytomegalovirus exposure and HLA in healthy donors. Vbeta (60) and Jbeta (13) primers were used in the PCR. TCRdb's copy holds only in-frame clones and misses some; the assay was immunoSEQ multiplex PCR. The sample's table shows approximately 68,000 clones. Sequenced material: PBMCs. The origin of the receptors is a female donor in good health and CMV-seropositive.

This rearrangement joins TRBV18 to TRBJ2-1; 9 nucleotides agree with TRBD2. The CDR3 length is 14 residues. Looked up from germline, CDR1 is KGHSH and CDR2 is LQKENI. Trimming took 3 bases from V and 8 from J; bases not matched to a gene: 5. The chain's CDR3 is CASSPGLAPHEQFF. CDR3 DNA: TGTGCCAGCTCACCGGGACTAGCTCCCCATGAGCAGTTCTTC.

The chain is built from TRBV7-8 and TRBJ2-7; 9 nucleotides line up with TRBD1. Trimming cost V 5 bases and J 4 bases; bases outside gene matches: 6. CDR3 length equals 14 residues. In germline, CDR1 is SGHVS, CDR2 FQNEAQ. The CDR3 loop is CASSLGQGVYEQYF. The CDR3 coding sequence is TGTGCCAGCAGCCTGGGACAGGGAGTTTACGAGCAGTACTTC.

The V gene is TRBV13, the J gene TRBJ1-1; D is ambiguous. V was shortened by 5 bases and J by 8 bases, with 12 bases between the two germline ends. This CDR3 comprises 12 residues. CDR1 is PRHDT, CDR2 FYEKMQ, per germline (reference sequence). The CDR3 DNA reads TGTGCCAGCAGCCCCAGTACACACGAAGCTTTCTTT. Protein product: CASSPSTHEAFF.

The V call is TRBV6-5, the J call TRBJ2-7; a weak D match, TRBD2 (5 bases). Trimming removed 8 bases from V and 7 bases from J, with 24 bases in between. The CDR3 is made up of 15 amino acids. CDR1 is MNHEY and CDR2 is SVGAGI in the germline V gene. The CDR3 DNA reads TGTGCCAGCCGATACTTCGCGACGGGGAGTTGGGAGCAGTACTTC. Translating gives CASRYFATGSWEQYF.

The chain carries TRBV19 and TRBJ2-1; D is possibly TRBD2 (6 bases). Germline V gives CDR1 LNHDA, CDR2 SQIVND (reference sequence). V lost 1 base to trimming and J lost 4 bases, with 8 bases between them. The CDR3 has 14 residues. The CDR3 region has the DNA TGTGCCAGTAGTATAGTTGGGGGGTACAATGAGCAGTTCTTC. Its translation: CASSIVGGYNEQFF.

The V and J genes are TRBV19 and TRBJ2-7; D possibly corresponds to TRBD1 (6 bases). Deletions cut 4 bases from V and 2 bases from J, with 12 bases between. The CDR3 is 14 amino acids. Germline-derived CDR1 and CDR2 are LNHDA and SQIVND (reference sequence). The CDR3 sequence: CASSTTTGPYEQYF. The CDR3 nucleotides read TGTGCCAGTAGTACCACAACAGGGCCCTACGAGCAGTACTTC.

The V gene is TRBV7-8, the J gene TRBJ2-7; a possible D gene is TRBD1 (6 bases). Germline V lookup: CDR1 SGHVS, CDR2 FQNEAQ. Trimming cost V 1 base and J 4 bases, with 8 bases left between them. This CDR3 region has 13 residues. The CDR3 region has the DNA TGTGCCAGCAGCTTAGGGGGGCCGTACGAGCAGTACTTC. Translated: CASSLGGPYEQYF. Full variable domain (outside the CDR3, taken from reference TRBV7-8 and TRBJ2-7): GAGVSQSPRYKVAKRGQDVALRCDPISGHVSLFWYQQALGQGPEFLTYFQNEAQLDKSGLPSDRFFAERPEGSVSTLKIQRTQQEDSAVYLCASSLGGPYEQYFGPGTRLTVT.

The chain uses TRBV5-4 and TRBJ2-1, with TRBD1 as a possible D gene (5 bases). Germline values: CDR1 SGHNT, CDR2 YYREEE (reference sequence). The CDR3 runs 15 residues. Trimming cost V 4 bases and J 0 bases, with 11 bases left between them. The CDR3 nucleotides read TGTGCCAGCAGCGGTGGGGCGAGCTCCTACAATGAGCAGTTCTTC. This codes for CASSGGASSYNEQFF.

DNA of the CDR3: TGCGCCAGCAGCCAAGGGGGGGGACAGGGTGACGAGCAGTACTTC. Translating it yields CASSQGGGQGDEQYF. The V and J genes are TRBV4-3 and TRBJ2-7; TRBD1 aligns across 9 bases. The CDR3 is 15 residues long. Trimming took 1 base from V and 5 from J; bases not matched to a gene: 6. Germline V gene data show CDR1 as LGHNA and CDR2 as YSLEER.

The chain couples TRBV5-6 to TRBJ2-3; 7 nucleotides match TRBD2. Germline V gives CDR1 SGHDT, CDR2 YYEEEE. This CDR3 contains 15 residues. Trimming took 1 base from V and 6 from J; bases not matched to a gene: 8. The CDR3 loop is CASSLRRLAMDTQYF. The CDR3 region has the DNA TGTGCCAGCAGCTTGAGGAGACTAGCAATGGATACGCAGTATTTT.

The V call is TRBV19, the J call TRBJ2-5, with TRBD2 identical over 7 bases. V shed 3 bases and J 2 bases; nucleotides not matched to a gene: 3. This CDR3 has 14 amino acids. Germline-derived CDR1 and CDR2 are LNHDA and SQIVND (reference sequence). As DNA, the CDR3 is TGTGCCAGTAGTATCGCTAGCGGACAAGAGACCCAGTACTTC. The encoded protein is CASSIASGQETQYF.

The CDR3 reads CASSTGGSNTGELFF. CDR3 bases: TGTGCCAGCAGCACAGGGGGCTCGAACACCGGGGAGCTGTTTTTT. The chain links TRBV5-4 to TRBJ2-2; 9 bases agree with TRBD1. J gave up 0 bases and V 4 bases, and 1 base lay outside the gene matches. The CDR3 contains 15 residues. Looked up from germline, CDR1 is SGHNT and CDR2 is YYREEE (reference sequence).

The chain's CDR3 is CASSAVEGRHEQFF. The CDR3 DNA sequence: TGCGCCAGCAGCGCCGTCGAGGGGAGGCATGAGCAGTTCTTC. The V gene is TRBV4-1, the J gene TRBJ2-1; tentatively, D is TRBD2 (6 bases). The CDR3 consists of 14 residues. Trimming shortened V by 5 bases and J by 8 bases, and 16 bases separated the two germline ends. Germline V CDR1 and CDR2: MGHRA, YSYEKL.

The rearrangement uses TRBV15 and TRBJ2-7; 8 bases match TRBD2. Germline trimming cut 0 bases from V and 9 bases from J; bases unmatched to any gene: 22. The germline CDR1 and CDR2 sequences are LNHNV and YYDKDF (reference sequence). The CDR3 runs 19 residues. In nucleotides, the CDR3 is TGTGCCACCAGCAGAGACTCTGGGGGGCTTGGACTAGCATGGGCCGGGCAGTACTTC. Its protein is CATSRDSGGLGLAWAGQYF.

The V call is TRBV28, the J call TRBJ1-2; D remains ambiguous. Trimming shortened V by 4 bases and J by 4 bases, and 13 bases separated the two germline ends. The CDR3 has 14 amino acids. Germline V CDR1 and CDR2: MDHEN, SYDVKM. The DNA for the CDR3 is TGTGCCAGCAGTTCCGGGGTTACGTTCTATGGCTACACCTTC. This codes for CASSSGVTFYGYTF.